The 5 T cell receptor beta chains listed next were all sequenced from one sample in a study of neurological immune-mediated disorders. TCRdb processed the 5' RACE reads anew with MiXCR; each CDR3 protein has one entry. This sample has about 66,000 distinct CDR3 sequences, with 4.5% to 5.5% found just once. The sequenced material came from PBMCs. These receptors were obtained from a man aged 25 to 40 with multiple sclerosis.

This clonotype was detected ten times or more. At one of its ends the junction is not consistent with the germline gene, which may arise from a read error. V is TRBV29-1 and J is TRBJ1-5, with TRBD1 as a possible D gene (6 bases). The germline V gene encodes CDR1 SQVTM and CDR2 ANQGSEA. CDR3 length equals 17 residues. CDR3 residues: CSVAFEFGDTGAGPQNF. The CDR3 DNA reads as TGCAGCGTTGCTTTCGAATTTGGGGACACAGGAGCAGGGCCCCAGAATTTT.

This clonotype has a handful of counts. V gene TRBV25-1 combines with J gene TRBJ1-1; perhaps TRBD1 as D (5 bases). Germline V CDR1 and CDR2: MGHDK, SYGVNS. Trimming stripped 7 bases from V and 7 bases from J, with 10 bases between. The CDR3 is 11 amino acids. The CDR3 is CASKGHSEAFF. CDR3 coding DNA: TGTGCCAGCAAAGGACACAGTGAAGCTTTCTTT.

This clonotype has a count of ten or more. The CDR3 region is CASSHYSEAFF. The CDR3 DNA reads TGTGCCAGCAGCCACTATTCCGAAGCTTTCTTT. The V gene is TRBV3-1, the J gene TRBJ1-1; D uncertain. From germline, CDR1 is LGHDT and CDR2 YNNKEL (reference sequence). The CDR3 is made up of 11 amino acids. V lost 3 bases to trimming and J lost 8 bases, with 7 bases between them.

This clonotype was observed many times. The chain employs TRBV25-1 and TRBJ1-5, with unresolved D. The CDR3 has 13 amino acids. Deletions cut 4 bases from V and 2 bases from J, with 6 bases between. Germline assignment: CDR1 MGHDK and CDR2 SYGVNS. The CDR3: CASSGSGNQPQHF. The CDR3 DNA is TGTGCCAGCAGTGGGTCGGGCAATCAGCCCCAGCATTTT. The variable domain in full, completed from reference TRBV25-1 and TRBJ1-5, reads EADIYQTPRYLVIGTGKKITLECSQTMGHDKMYWYQQDPGMELHLIHYSYGVNSTEKGDLSSESTVSRIRTEHFPLTLESARPSHTSQYLCASSGSGNQPQHFGDGTRLSIL.

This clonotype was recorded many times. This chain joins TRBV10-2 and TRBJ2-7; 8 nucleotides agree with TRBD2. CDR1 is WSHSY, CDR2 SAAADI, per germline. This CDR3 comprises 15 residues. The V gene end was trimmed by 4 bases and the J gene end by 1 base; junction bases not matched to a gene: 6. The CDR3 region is CASSVPGLESYEQYF. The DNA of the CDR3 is TGCGCCAGCAGTGTTCCGGGACTAGAGTCCTACGAGCAGTACTTC.